Listed below are T cell receptor beta chains from one sample, sequenced in a study of STAT5B mutations in CD4+ large granular lymphocyte leukemia. Some clones are missing from TCRdb's copy, which holds only in-frame ones; the method was immunoSEQ multiplex PCR. The data hold some 45,000 clones, with approximately 86% observed a single time. The sample comprised CD4+ T cells from blood buffy coats. These receptors came from a human donor in good health. The CDR3 runs from the conserved cysteine through the conserved F or W. The order of the fields is J gene, clone size, D gene, V gene, CDR3 protein, CDR3 DNA. A D gene is named only where the DNA matches it firmly. Clone size is not always given. Where it is, it says once, few, many or a class for expanded clones.

J: TRBJ2-2; size: -; D: TRBD2; V: TRBV6-1; CDR3: CASSEMLAGSTGELFF; DNA: TGTGCCAGCAGTGAAATGTTAGCGGGATCCACCGGGGAGCTGTTTTTT
J: TRBJ2-5; size: few; D: TRBD1; V: TRBV2; CDR3: CASVTGGETQYF; DNA: TGTGCCAGCGTTACAGGGGGAGAGACCCAGTACTTC
J: TRBJ2-6; size: -; D: TRBD1; V: TRBV9; CDR3: CASSVGDRVISGANVLTF; DNA: TGTGCCAGCAGCGTAGGGGACAGGGTGATCTCTGGGGCCAACGTCCTGACTTTC
J: TRBJ1-2; size: -; D: TRBD1; V: TRBV6-5; CDR3: CASTFDRGGGYTF; DNA: TGTGCCAGCACCTTCGACAGGGGAGGGGGCTACACCTTC
J: TRBJ2-2; size: -; D: -; V: TRBV7-2; CDR3: CASSFRHFTGELFF; DNA: TGTGCCAGCAGCTTTCGTCATTTCACCGGGGAGCTGTTTTTT
J: TRBJ2-2; size: -; D: TRBD2; V: TRBV6-5; CDR3: CASSAIGGRAGELFF; DNA: TGTGCCAGCAGCGCCATTGGCGGGAGGGCCGGGGAGCTGTTTTTT
J: TRBJ2-1; size: -; D: -; V: TRBV27; CDR3: CASSLWGPRNEQFF; DNA: TGTGCCAGCAGTTTGTGGGGACCTCGTAATGAGCAGTTCTTC
J: TRBJ2-1; size: -; D: TRBD2; V: TRBV6-1; CDR3: CASSEARLSGLFNEQFF; DNA: TGTGCCAGCAGTGAAGCTCGTCTTAGCGGGTTGTTCAATGAGCAGTTCTTC
J: TRBJ1-2; size: -; D: TRBD1; V: TRBV6-1; CDR3: CASQLGTGHYGYTF; DNA: TGTGCCAGCCAATTGGGGACAGGACACTATGGCTACACCTTC
J: TRBJ2-2; size: -; D: -; V: TRBV5-4; CDR3: CASIMDRTGELFF; DNA: TGTGCCAGCATCATGGACCGAACCGGGGAGCTGTTTTTT